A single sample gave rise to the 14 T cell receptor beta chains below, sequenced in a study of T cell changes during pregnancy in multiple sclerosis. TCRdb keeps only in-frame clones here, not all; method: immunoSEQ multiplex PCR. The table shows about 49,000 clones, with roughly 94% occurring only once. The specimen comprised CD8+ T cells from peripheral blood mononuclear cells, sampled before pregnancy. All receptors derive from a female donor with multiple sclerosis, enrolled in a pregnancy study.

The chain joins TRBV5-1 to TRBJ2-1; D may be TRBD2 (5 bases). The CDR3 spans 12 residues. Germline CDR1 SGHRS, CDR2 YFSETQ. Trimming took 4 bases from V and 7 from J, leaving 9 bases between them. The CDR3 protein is CASSRSGNEQFF. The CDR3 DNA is TGCGCCAGCAGCCGGTCGGGGAATGAGCAGTTCTTC.

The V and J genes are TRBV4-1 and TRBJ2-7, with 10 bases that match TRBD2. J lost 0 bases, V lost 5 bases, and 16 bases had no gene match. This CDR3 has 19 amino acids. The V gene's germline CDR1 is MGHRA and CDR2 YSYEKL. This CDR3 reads CASSSTGGTSGAGSYEQYF. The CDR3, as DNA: TGCGCCAGCAGCTCTACAGGGGGAACTAGCGGGGCCGGCTCCTACGAGCAGTACTTC.

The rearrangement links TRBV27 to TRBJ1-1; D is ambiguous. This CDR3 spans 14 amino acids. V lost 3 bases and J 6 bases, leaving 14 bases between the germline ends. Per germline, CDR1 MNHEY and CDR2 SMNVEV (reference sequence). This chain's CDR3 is CASSFGQLAPEAFF. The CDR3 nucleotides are TGTGCCAGCAGTTTTGGTCAGCTAGCACCTGAAGCTTTCTTT.

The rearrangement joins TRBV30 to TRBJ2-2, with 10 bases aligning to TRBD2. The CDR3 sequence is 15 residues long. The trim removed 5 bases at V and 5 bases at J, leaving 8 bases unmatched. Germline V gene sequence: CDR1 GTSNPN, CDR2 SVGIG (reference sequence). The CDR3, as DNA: TGTGCCTGGGCACAGCGGGAGGGCTGGACCGGGGAGCTGTTTTTT. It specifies CAWAQREGWTGELFF. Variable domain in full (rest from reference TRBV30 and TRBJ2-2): SQTIHQWPATLVQPVGSPLSLECTVEGTSNPNLYWYRQAAGRGLQLLFYSVGIGQISSEVPQNLSASRPQDRQFILSSKKLLLSDSGFYLCAWAQREGWTGELFFGEGSRLTVL.

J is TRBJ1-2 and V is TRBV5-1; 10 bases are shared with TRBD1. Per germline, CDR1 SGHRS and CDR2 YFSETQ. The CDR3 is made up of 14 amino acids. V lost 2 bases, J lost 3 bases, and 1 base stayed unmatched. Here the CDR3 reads CASSLGTGDYGYTF. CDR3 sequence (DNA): TGCGCCAGCAGCTTAGGGACAGGGGACTATGGCTACACCTTC.

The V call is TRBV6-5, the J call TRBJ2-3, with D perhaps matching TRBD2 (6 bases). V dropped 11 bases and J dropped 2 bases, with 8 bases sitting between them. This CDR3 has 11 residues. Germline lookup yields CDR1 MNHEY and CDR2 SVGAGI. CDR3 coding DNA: TGTGCCGCGGGGTACACAGATACGCAGTATTTT. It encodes CAAGYTDTQYF.

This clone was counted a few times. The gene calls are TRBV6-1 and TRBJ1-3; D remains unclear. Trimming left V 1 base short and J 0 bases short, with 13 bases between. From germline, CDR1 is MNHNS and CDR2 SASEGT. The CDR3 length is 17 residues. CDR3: CASSEDPAATSGNTIYF. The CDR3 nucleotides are TGTGCCAGCAGTGAAGACCCAGCGGCTACCTCTGGAAACACCATATATTTT.

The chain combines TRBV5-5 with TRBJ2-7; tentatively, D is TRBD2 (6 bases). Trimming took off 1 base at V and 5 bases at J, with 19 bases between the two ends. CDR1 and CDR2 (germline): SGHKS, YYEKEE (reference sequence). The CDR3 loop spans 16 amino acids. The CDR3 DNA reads TGTGCCAGCAGCTTGTCAGAGGGTGGGACTCAGGACGAGCAGTACTTC. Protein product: CASSLSEGGTQDEQYF.

CDR3 loop: CASSHNPSYEQYF. The CDR3, as DNA: TGTGCCAGCAGTCACAACCCCTCGTACGAGCAGTACTTC. The J gene is TRBJ2-7, the V gene TRBV27; D unresolved. This CDR3 comprises 13 residues. Germline V gene sequence: CDR1 MNHEY, CDR2 SMNVEV (reference sequence). Trimming removed 5 bases at V and 4 bases at J, with 12 bases between.

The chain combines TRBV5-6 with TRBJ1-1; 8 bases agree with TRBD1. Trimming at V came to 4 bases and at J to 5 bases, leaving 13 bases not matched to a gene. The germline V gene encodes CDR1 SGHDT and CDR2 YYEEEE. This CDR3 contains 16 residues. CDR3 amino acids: CASSLGQGGLETEAFF. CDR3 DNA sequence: TGTGCCAGCAGCCTCGGACAGGGTGGGTTAGAAACTGAAGCTTTCTTT.

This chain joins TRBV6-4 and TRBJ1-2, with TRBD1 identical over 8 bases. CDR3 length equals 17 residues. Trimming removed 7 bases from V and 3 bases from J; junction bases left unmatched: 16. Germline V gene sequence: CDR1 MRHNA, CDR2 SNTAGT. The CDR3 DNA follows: TGTGCCAGCAACTACCGGACAGGGTCGTGGGAAGACTATGGCTACACCTTC. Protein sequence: CASNYRTGSWEDYGYTF.

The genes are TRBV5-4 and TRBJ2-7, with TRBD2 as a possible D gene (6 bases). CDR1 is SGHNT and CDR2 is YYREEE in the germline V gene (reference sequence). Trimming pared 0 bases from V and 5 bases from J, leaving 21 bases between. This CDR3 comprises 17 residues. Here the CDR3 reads CASSLGPGTPGVHEQYF. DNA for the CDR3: TGTGCCAGCAGCTTGGGTCCCGGGACCCCGGGAGTACACGAGCAGTACTTC.

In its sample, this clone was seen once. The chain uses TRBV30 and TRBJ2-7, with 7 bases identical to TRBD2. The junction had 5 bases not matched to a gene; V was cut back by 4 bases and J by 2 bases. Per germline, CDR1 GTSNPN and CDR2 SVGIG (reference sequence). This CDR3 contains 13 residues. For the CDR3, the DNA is TGTGCCTGGACTAAAAGCGGGGCCTACGAGCAGTACTTC. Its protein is CAWTKSGAYEQYF.

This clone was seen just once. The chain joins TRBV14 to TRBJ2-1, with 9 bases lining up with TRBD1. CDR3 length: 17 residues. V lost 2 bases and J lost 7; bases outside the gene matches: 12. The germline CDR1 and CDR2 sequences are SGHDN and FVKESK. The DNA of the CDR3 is TGTGCCAGCAGCCAATATCACGGGACAGGGCCGTGGAATGAGCAGTTCTTC. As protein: CASSQYHGTGPWNEQFF.